One T cell receptor (beta chain) is described in this entry. Its antigen is still unknown. These data come from a study of blood T cells in healthy people across ages. Study-wide results and caveats: Both naive CD4+ cell counts and diversity were greater in long-lived donors than in aged donors. The fall in TCR beta diversity per million T cells was roughly linear with age.

Every participating donor contributed roughly 10 milliliters of peripheral blood through a draw. For the second PCR, which ran for about 7 to 11 cycles, a sample-barcoded 5' primer and a J-beta primer mix were used. Every sample returned 2.5 million or more CDR3-containing paired-end reads. TCRdb analysed the 5' RACE reads with MiXCR anew, one entry per CDR3 protein. This sample has more than 650,000 distinct CDR3 sequences, with less than 70% found just once. Germline V gives CDR1 MNHNS, CDR2 SASEGT. CDR3 size: 14 residues. Between the trimmed V and J ends, which lost 5 bases and 3 bases, there was a span of 13 bases.

The specimen sequenced was blood. V usage is TRBV6-1 and J usage is TRBJ2-5; D gene ambiguous. The TCR originated in a man at least 80 years old in good health. The CDR3 protein is CASSRASVKETQYF. The CDR3 DNA follows: TGTGCCAGCAGTCGCGCCTCGGTGAAAGAGACCCAGTACTTC.